This T cell receptor beta chain was identified during a study of immune evolution from preneoplasia to lung adenocarcinoma. H&E slides confirmed each diagnosis, reviewed by two pathologists independently. Nucleic acids came from premalignant or tumor cells enriched by macro-dissection. Regarding this clone: The antigen is not known.

Regarding the study as a whole: Later-stage lesions appeared to have more T cells, more diversity, less clonality.

The table came from immunoSEQ multiplex PCR; TCRdb's copy has only in-frame clones and leaves some out. The sample records tens of thousands of clones, approximately 71% being singletons. Germline-derived CDR1 and CDR2 are SGHRS and YFSETQ. CDR3 length: 14 residues. V was shortened by 5 bases and J by 2 bases, with 11 bases between the two germline ends. This sequence was found in a person in their sixties or seventies with lung adenocarcinoma. The gene calls are TRBV5-1 and TRBJ1-3; D is uncertain. Sequences were obtained from FFPE invasive lung adenocarcinoma tissue. The CDR3 coding sequence is TGCGCCAGCAGGGAACAGAGCGCTGGAAACACCATATATTTT. Translated: CASREQSAGNTIYF.